The 17 T cell receptor beta chains in this list originate from one sample, sequenced in a study of blood T cell repertoires in COVID-19. The assay was immunoSEQ multiplex PCR, and TCRdb's table has in-frame clones only and misses some. Among fewer than 500,000 clones listed, 70% to 90% were seen once. Sequences were obtained from PBMCs or T cells enriched from blood (not recorded which). These receptors came from a woman younger than 30 with acute COVID-19.

J is TRBJ2-7 and V is TRBV6-5, with 8 bases lining up with TRBD1. The germline V gene encodes CDR1 MNHEY and CDR2 SVGAGI. V lost 6 bases to trimming and J lost 6 bases; unmatched junction nucleotides: 10. The length of the CDR3 is 14 residues. The CDR3 loop is CASRKGDRHGEQYF. In DNA form, the CDR3 reads TGTGCCAGCAGAAAGGGGGACAGGCACGGCGAGCAGTACTTC.

The chain recombines TRBV7-2 with TRBJ2-7; no clear D gene. The CDR3 contains 12 residues. Trimming cost V 2 bases and J 5 bases, with 7 bases left between them. Germline CDR1 is SGHTA and CDR2 is FQGNSA. CDR3 nucleotides: TGTGCCAGCAGCTTAAACACCCACGAGCAGTACTTC. Its protein is CASSLNTHEQYF.

The CDR3 coding sequence is TGTGCCAGCAGCTCTAACGAGCAGTACTTC. As protein: CASSSNEQYF. The J gene is TRBJ2-7, the V gene TRBV28; D not certain. V lost 6 bases and J 5 bases, leaving 5 bases between the germline ends. The CDR3 has 10 amino acids. Germline CDR1 MDHEN, CDR2 SYDVKM.

This chain joins TRBV4-1 and TRBJ1-4, with D tentatively TRBD1 (5 bases). V gave up 3 bases and J gave up 4 bases, with 15 bases separating them. Germline lookup yields CDR1 MGHRA and CDR2 YSYEKL. The CDR3 spans 16 residues. CDR3 protein: CASSQGEGPGNEKLFF. CDR3 DNA: TGCGCCAGCAGCCAGGGGGAGGGGCCCGGTAATGAAAAACTGTTTTTT.

This chain joins TRBV4-3 and TRBJ2-7; 7 bases are a match to TRBD2. Germline CDR1 is LGHNA and CDR2 is YSLEER. The junction had 8 bases not matched to a gene; V was cut back by 1 base and J by 5 bases. This CDR3 has 15 residues. The CDR3 here is CASSQATSLADEQYF. The CDR3 DNA reads as TGCGCCAGCAGCCAAGCGACTAGCTTGGCCGACGAGCAGTACTTC.

The chain joins TRBV2 to TRBJ2-7; 7 bases match TRBD2. The trim removed 6 bases at V and 1 base at J, leaving 15 bases unmatched. The CDR3 extends over 17 amino acids. In germline, CDR1 is SNHLY, CDR2 FYNNEI. CDR3 amino acids: CASRFSFKRGESYEQYF. The CDR3 region has the DNA TGTGCCAGCAGGTTCTCTTTTAAGCGGGGCGAATCCTACGAGCAGTACTTC.

The chain couples TRBV7-6 to TRBJ2-2; 10 bases are a match to TRBD1. The CDR3 is 17 residues long. J lost 4 bases, V lost 1 base, and 6 bases had no gene match. The germline CDR1 and CDR2 sequences are SGHVS and FNYEAQ. CDR3 residues: CASSLGSGTGATGELFF. CDR3 DNA: TGTGCCAGCAGCTTAGGTAGCGGGACAGGGGCCACCGGGGAGCTGTTTTTT. The whole variable domain, filled in from reference TRBV7-6 and TRBJ2-2, reads GAGVSQSPRYKVTKRGQDVALRCDPISGHVSLYWYRQALGQGPEFLTYFNYEAQQDKSGLPNDRFSAERPEGSISTLTIQRTEQRDSAMYRCASSLGSGTGATGELFFGEGSRLTVL.

The V gene is TRBV27, the J gene TRBJ1-1, with TRBD1 matching 8 bases. This CDR3 has 14 residues. Germline lookup yields CDR1 MNHEY and CDR2 SMNVEV (reference sequence). V gave up 5 bases and J gave up 2 bases; unmatched junction bases: 4. The CDR3 spells CASSGDRTNTEAFF. The CDR3 coding sequence is TGTGCCAGCAGTGGGGACAGGACTAACACTGAAGCTTTCTTT.

The chain couples TRBV7-2 to TRBJ2-3, with a tentative D call TRBD2 (5 bases). Trimming removed 5 bases at V and 5 bases at J, with 11 bases between. CDR3 length: 13 residues. Germline V gives CDR1 SGHTA, CDR2 FQGNSA. CDR3 sequence (DNA): TGTGCCAGCAGCCCGGCGGGTAGAGATACGCAGTATTTT. Translating gives CASSPAGRDTQYF.

The chain recombines TRBV6-4 with TRBJ2-7; 14 nucleotides agree with TRBD2. J lost 6 bases, V lost 2 bases, and 9 bases had no gene match. CDR1 MRHNA and CDR2 SNTAGT come from the germline V gene. The CDR3 length is 17 residues. CDR3 in DNA: TGTGCCAGCAGTGACGCGGGACTAGCGGGAGTTAGGGGCGAGCAGTACTTC. Residues: CASSDAGLAGVRGEQYF.

The chain links TRBV28 to TRBJ1-3, with TRBD1 matching 9 bases. Germline CDR1 and CDR2: MDHEN and SYDVKM. This CDR3 has 17 amino acids. V was pared by 2 bases and J by 1 base, with 6 bases of the junction left unmatched. The CDR3 here is CASSLGTGFSSGNTIYF. DNA of the CDR3: TGTGCCAGCAGTTTAGGGACAGGGTTTTCTTCTGGAAACACCATATATTTT.

The gene calls are TRBV19 and TRBJ2-7; D remains ambiguous. Trimming pared 2 bases from V and 6 bases from J, leaving 17 bases between. The CDR3 has 15 amino acids. The V gene's germline CDR1 is LNHDA and CDR2 SQIVND (reference sequence). CDR3 loop: CASSILNTPVSEQYF. The CDR3 DNA is TGTGCCAGTAGTATACTGAATACCCCGGTCTCCGAGCAGTACTTC.

V gene TRBV7-9 combines with J gene TRBJ2-7; D is undetermined. CDR1 SEHNR and CDR2 FQNEAQ come from the germline V gene (reference sequence). Trimming shortened V by 2 bases and J by 1 base, and 9 bases separated the two germline ends. The CDR3 extends over 14 amino acids. The CDR3 nucleotides read TGTGCCAGCAGCTTAAGCCCCCCGTCCTACGAGCAGTACTTC. This gives the protein CASSLSPPSYEQYF.

This rearrangement joins TRBV14 to TRBJ2-1, with 7 bases matching TRBD2. Per germline, CDR1 SGHDN and CDR2 FVKESK. CDR3 length: 16 amino acids. Losses at the gene ends were 4 bases for V and 2 bases for J; bases not matched to a gene: 8. DNA for the CDR3: TGTGCCAGCAGCCCTTCTCGCGGGAGCGCCTACAATGAGCAGTTCTTC. Translated: CASSPSRGSAYNEQFF.

The chain links TRBV9 to TRBJ1-1, with TRBD1 as a possible D gene (5 bases). The germline V gene encodes CDR1 SGDLS and CDR2 YYNGEE. V was shortened by 4 bases and J by 9 bases, with 19 bases between the two germline ends. The CDR3 loop spans 14 amino acids. The CDR3 DNA reads as TGTGCCAGCAGCTCCTGGGGGGGGACGGATCAAGCTTTCTTT. This gives the protein CASSSWGGTDQAFF.

This clone came up a few times. The V and J genes are TRBV7-9 and TRBJ2-7; TRBD1 might be the D (6 bases). Trimming cost V 8 bases and J 3 bases, with 8 bases left between them. CDR3 length equals 11 residues. Per the germline V gene, CDR1 is SEHNR and CDR2 is FQNEAQ (reference sequence). The DNA of the CDR3 is TGTGCCAGCGGGGGCCTCTACGAGCAGTACTTC. Translation gives CASGGLYEQYF.

V is TRBV7-2 and J is TRBJ2-1, with 11 bases that match TRBD2. The V gene's germline CDR1 is SGHTA and CDR2 FQGNSA. Trimming removed 4 bases from V and 5 bases from J; junction bases left unmatched: 4. There are 15 residues in the CDR3. This CDR3 reads CASSSGTSGHNEQFF. DNA of the CDR3: TGTGCCAGCAGCTCAGGGACTAGCGGACACAATGAGCAGTTCTTC.